A selection of T cell receptor beta chains follows, all from one sample in a study of T cells in localized non-small cell lung cancer. Sequenced by immunoSEQ multiplex PCR; TCRdb stores in-frame clones only, minus some. The sample consists of about 52,000 clones, around 87% of them appearing once. The starting material was PBMCs, obtained before any cancer treatment. The receptors originated from a female donor with stage II lung adenocarcinoma. Both conserved end residues are part of each CDR3. D genes are given only for firm matches. Clone size is stated in some rows and not others, as once, few, many or a class when expanded.

v_gene,d_gene,j_gene,abundance,CDR3aa,CDR3nt
TRBV19,TRBD1,TRBJ2-3,-,CASSMDRELADTQYF,TGTGCCAGTAGTATGGACAGGGAGCTCGCAGATACGCAGTATTTT
TRBV7-6,TRBD2,TRBJ2-7,-,CASSSLSGDPYEQYF,TGTGCCAGCAGCTCGTTAAGCGGGGACCCCTACGAGCAGTACTTC
TRBV4-2,TRBD2,TRBJ2-1,-,CASTPSIAGSYNEQFF,TGTGCCAGCACCCCCTCCATAGCGGGGTCCTACAATGAGCAGTTCTTC
TRBV14,-,TRBJ1-4,-,CASSHPGGYSEKLFF,TGTGCCAGCAGCCACCCGGGGGGGTACTCTGAAAAACTGTTTTTT
TRBV19,-,TRBJ1-5,-,CASTPRSDGFNQPQHF,TGTGCCAGTACCCCTAGGAGTGACGGGTTTAATCAGCCCCAGCATTTT
TRBV18,TRBD1,TRBJ2-1,-,CASSATGTEYNEQFF,TGTGCCAGCTCGGCAACCGGGACAGAATACAATGAGCAGTTCTTC
TRBV12-5,-,TRBJ1-1,once,CASGLVSARGGEAFF,TGTGCTAGTGGTTTGGTATCAGCAAGGGGCGGAGAAGCTTTCTTT
TRBV27,-,TRBJ1-2,-,CASSQSRASDGYTF,TGTGCCAGCAGTCAATCAAGGGCTAGCGATGGCTACACCTTC
TRBV9,TRBD1,TRBJ2-5,-,CASSPGQGVETQYF,TGTGCCAGCAGCCCGGGACAGGGAGTAGAGACCCAGTACTTC
TRBV19,TRBD1,TRBJ1-1,-,CASNSRGRRRNTEAFF,TGTGCCAGTAACTCCAGGGGGCGCCGGAGGAACACTGAAGCTTTCTTT
TRBV12-1,-,TRBJ2-1,-,CASSPNKCPNEQFF,TGTGCCAGCAGCCCTAATAAATGCCCCAATGAGCAGTTCTTC
TRBV6-5,-,TRBJ2-2,-,CASRWTVNTGELFF,TGTGCCAGCAGGTGGACAGTTAACACCGGGGAGCTGTTTTTT
TRBV4-1,TRBD2,TRBJ2-2,-,CASSLRTSGGANTGELFF,TGCGCCAGCAGCCTCAGGACTAGCGGGGGAGCGAACACCGGGGAGCTGTTTTTT
TRBV2,-,TRBJ2-7,-,CAIPRGSSYEQYF,TGTGCCATACCCAGGGGCTCCTCCTACGAGCAGTACTTC
TRBV9,TRBD1,TRBJ1-6,once,CASSDRGLNSPLHF,TGTGCCAGCAGCGACAGGGGGCTAAATTCACCCCTCCACTTT
TRBV5-1,-,TRBJ1-3,-,CASSLGYGSSGNTIYF,TGCGCCAGCAGCTTGGGTTACGGGAGCTCTGGAAACACCATATATTTT
TRBV10-1,TRBD2,TRBJ2-3,-,CASSESLAGGTDTQYF,TGCGCCAGCAGTGAGTCACTAGCGGGCGGCACAGATACGCAGTATTTT
TRBV7-8,-,TRBJ2-7,-,CASSPRDIISYEQYF,TGTGCCAGCAGCCCGCGGGACATAATCTCCTACGAGCAGTACTTC
TRBV13,TRBD1,TRBJ2-1,-,CASSAGTGGMNEQFF,TGTGCCAGCAGCGCTGGGACAGGGGGCATGAATGAGCAGTTCTTC
TRBV5-1,-,TRBJ2-5,-,CASSPRDGGQETQYF,TGCGCCAGCAGCCCCCGGGACGGAGGTCAAGAGACCCAGTACTTC
TRBV30,-,TRBJ1-1,-,CAWIPGKAFF,TGTGCCTGGATTCCGGGGAAAGCTTTCTTT
TRBV2,-,TRBJ1-2,-,CASNLLVLSYGYTF,TGTGCCAGCAATTTACTTGTTCTTAGTTATGGCTACACCTTC
TRBV5-5,TRBD1,TRBJ2-5,-,CASSLGTGKETQYF,TGTGCCAGCAGCTTGGGGACAGGGAAAGAGACCCAGTACTTC
TRBV4-1,TRBD2,TRBJ2-2,-,CASSQDLGGGARSGELFF,TGCGCCAGCAGCCAAGATCTTGGCGGGGGGGCCAGGAGCGGGGAGCTGTTTTTT
TRBV5-1,TRBD1,TRBJ1-1,few,CASGQAGGAGNTEAFF,TGCGCCAGCGGTCAGGCAGGGGGCGCAGGGAACACTGAAGCTTTCTTT
TRBV5-1,TRBD2,TRBJ2-2,-,CASSLRAGDTGELFF,TGCGCCAGCAGCTTAAGGGCGGGGGACACCGGGGAGCTGTTTTTT
TRBV7-9,-,TRBJ1-6,-,CASSLSSPLHF,TGTGCCAGCAGCTTAAGTTCACCCCTCCACTTT
TRBV11-2,-,TRBJ1-6,few,CASSSNSRNSPLHF,TGTGCCAGCAGCTCGAACAGCCGGAATTCACCCCTCCACTTT
TRBV9,TRBD1,TRBJ2-2,-,CASSRQGIGELFF,TGTGCCAGCAGTAGACAGGGGATCGGGGAGCTGTTTTTT
TRBV28,TRBD2,TRBJ2-2,-,CASSLRTTSSLGELFF,TGTGCCAGCAGTCTCCGGACGACTAGCAGTTTGGGGGAGCTGTTTTTT
TRBV18,-,TRBJ1-4,-,CASSRAGAKDEKLFF,TGTGCCAGCTCTCGGGCAGGGGCGAAGGATGAAAAACTGTTTTTT
TRBV5-1,-,TRBJ2-2,-,CASSLAGITGELFF,TGCGCCAGCAGCTTGGCGGGCATAACCGGGGAGCTGTTTTTT
TRBV12-5,-,TRBJ2-5,-,CASGLGRAQEETQYF,TGTGCTAGTGGTTTGGGGCGGGCGCAAGAAGAGACCCAGTACTTC
TRBV7-9,TRBD2,TRBJ2-1,few,CASSSAGGGDNEQFF,TGTGCCAGCAGCTCAGCCGGCGGGGGGGACAATGAGCAGTTCTTC
TRBV5-1,-,TRBJ2-2,-,CASSLEGLNTGELFF,TGCGCCAGCAGCTTGGAGGGCCTTAACACCGGGGAGCTGTTTTTT
TRBV2,-,TRBJ1-2,-,CASSVDIYYGYTF,TGTGCCAGCAGTGTGGACATTTACTATGGCTACACCTTC
TRBV5-1,TRBD2,TRBJ2-7,-,CASSFRFTSGDRSAAEQYF,TGCGCCAGCAGCTTTAGGTTTACTAGCGGGGACCGGTCCGCCGCCGAGCAGTACTTC
TRBV5-6,-,TRBJ2-7,-,CASSLVRRGSAYEQYF,TGTGCCAGCAGCTTGGTTCGTCGCGGGTCGGCCTACGAGCAGTACTTC
TRBV6-6,-,TRBJ1-5,-,CASSGGGQPQHF,TGTGCCAGCAGCGGGGGGGGACAGCCCCAGCATTTT
TRBV27,-,TRBJ1-5,-,CASSAQGQSNQPQHF,TGTGCCAGCAGTGCCCAAGGACAGAGCAATCAGCCCCAGCATTTT
TRBV2,TRBD1,TRBJ2-1,-,CASLRGRLYNEQFF,TGTGCCAGCCTGAGGGGGCGCCTCTACAATGAGCAGTTCTTC
TRBV18,TRBD1,TRBJ1-1,-,CASSTQGQIKNTEAFF,TGTGCCAGCTCAACACAGGGACAGATTAAGAACACTGAAGCTTTCTTT
TRBV7-9,-,TRBJ2-7,-,CASSLAGTHLYEQYF,TGTGCCAGCAGCTTAGCAGGGACCCATCTTTACGAGCAGTACTTC
TRBV6-5,-,TRBJ2-2,-,CASKDGFATGELFF,TGTGCCAGCAAGGACGGATTCGCCACCGGGGAGCTGTTTTTT
TRBV19,TRBD1,TRBJ2-5,-,CASSIGGQVGETQYF,TGTGCCAGTAGTATCGGAGGACAGGTAGGAGAGACCCAGTACTTC
TRBV2,TRBD2,TRBJ2-3,-,CASSRGTSGGATTTQYF,TGTGCCAGCAGCCGCGGGACTAGCGGGGGGGCGACGACTACGCAGTATTTT
TRBV11-2,-,TRBJ2-7,-,CASSLLLRNTGHHEQYF,TGTGCCAGCAGCTTACTATTACGGAATACGGGGCACCACGAGCAGTACTTC
TRBV18,TRBD2,TRBJ2-1,-,CASSPTPGGTLGNEQFF,TGTGCCAGCTCACCGACCCCCGGGGGGACCTTAGGTAATGAGCAGTTCTTC
TRBV29-1,TRBD2,TRBJ2-7,few,CSVEGSSGGDYEQYF,TGCAGCGTTGAAGGCTCTAGCGGGGGGGACTACGAGCAGTACTTC
TRBV5-5,-,TRBJ2-7,-,CASSLRWTDTYEQYF,TGTGCCAGCAGCTTGAGATGGACAGATACCTACGAGCAGTACTTC
TRBV27,-,TRBJ2-3,-,CASKSTGGGRTQYF,TGTGCCAGCAAATCGACAGGTGGGGGGCGTACGCAGTATTTT
TRBV11-3,TRBD2,TRBJ2-1,-,CASSFGGGSYNEQFF,TGTGCCAGCAGCTTCGGCGGGGGGTCCTACAATGAGCAGTTCTTC
TRBV18,TRBD2,TRBJ2-3,-,CASSPPPGLAGISITDTQYF,TGTGCCAGCTCACCTCCTCCGGGACTAGCGGGCATCAGCATCACAGATACGCAGTATTTT
TRBV7-2,TRBD2,TRBJ2-5,-,CASSLVRASGYQETQYF,TGTGCCAGCAGCTTAGTACGGGCTAGCGGGTACCAAGAGACCCAGTACTTC
TRBV11-3,-,TRBJ2-3,-,CASSATLASDTQYF,TGTGCCAGCAGCGCGACACTAGCATCCGATACGCAGTATTTT